The text below deals with one TCR beta chain. This sample was included in a study of T-cell memory formation after mild COVID-19. Study at large: Clusters were largely donor specific.

TCRdb fed the 5' RACE reads into MiXCR, producing one record per CDR3 protein. Of around 340,000 distinct CDR3 sequences listed, around a fifth are singletons. Deletions cut 0 bases from V and 2 bases from J, with 11 bases between. The CDR3 is made up of 15 amino acids. CDR1 and CDR2 from the germline V gene are SGHVS and FNYEAQ. Sequencing used PBMCs or a T cell subset sorted from them (not recorded which). The genes are TRBV7-6 and TRBJ2-7, with a possible D match to TRBD2 (6 bases). The origin of this receptor is an adult woman who had mild COVID-19 (a few samples of this study predate the infection). Cell type and time point are not known. CDR3 sequence (DNA): TGTGCCAGCAGCTTAGCGGAGGGGAGAACCTACGAGCAGTACTTC. Amino acids: CASSLAEGRTYEQYF.